The present TCR beta chain was sequenced within a study of T cells in tumors after PD-1 blockade. The CDR3 loop spans 18 amino acids. Germline V gene sequence: CDR1 MNHEY, CDR2 SVGEGT. Trimming removed 5 bases from V and 0 bases from J; junction bases left unmatched: 13. The data were produced by immunoSEQ multiplex PCR, yet TCRdb's version contains in-frame clones alone and is incomplete. Of under 50,000 clones listed, around four fifths are singletons. The V gene is TRBV6-2 or TRBV6-3, the J gene TRBJ2-3, with 8 positions matching TRBD2. Here the sequenced sample was PBMCs, taken before anti-PD-1 therapy. This clonotype was obtained from a human donor with advanced basal cell or squamous cell carcinoma (not recorded which). Here the CDR3 reads CASSGRGAAISSTDTQYF. The DNA of the CDR3 is TGTGCCAGCAGTGGGCGGGGGGCCGCGATATCGAGCACAGATACGCAGTATTTT.